This T cell receptor beta chain was observed in a study of cytomegalovirus exposure and HLA in healthy donors. Study conclusions and caveats: In an earlier analysis, in some 600 donors, most V segments appeared productive either ~87% or ~30% of the time.

As to this clone: Its antigen is undetermined.

PCR amplification relied on 60 Vbeta primers (plus 13 Jbeta primers). The repertoire was sequenced with immunoSEQ multiplex PCR; TCRdb's copy has only in-frame clones and lacks some. Of 85,000 to 130,000 clones in the sample, 60% to 80% were seen once. V lost 4 bases and J lost 4; bases outside the gene matches: 13. Germline CDR1 and CDR2: MDHEN and SYDVKM. The CDR3 is made up of 17 amino acids. Material for sequencing was PBMCs. This sequence joins TRBV28 and TRBJ1-5; 7 nucleotides agree with TRBD1. This clonotype was sampled from a man between 60 and 75 years old in good health and CMV-seropositive. Written as DNA, the CDR3 is TGTGCCAGCAGTTCCCCCCGGGAGGGGGCGGATAATCAGCCCCAGCATTTT. Translating it yields CASSSPREGADNQPQHF.